This T cell receptor (beta chain) was identified in a study of T-cell memory formation after mild COVID-19. The CDR3 is 15 amino acids. V trimming: 3 bases; J trimming: 6 bases; junction bases outside the gene matches: 10. This clonotype was seen repeatedly, ten times or more. TCRdb ran MiXCR on the 5' RACE reads and lists one entry per CDR3 protein. The sample lists around 99,000 distinct CDR3 sequences; approximately 15% were seen once. Sequencing was carried out using PBMCs or a T cell subset sorted from them (not recorded which). This receptor was identified in a man aged 18 to 30 who had mild COVID-19 (a few samples of this study predate the infection). Cell type and time point are not known. The rearrangement uses TRBV12-3 or TRBV12-4 and TRBJ2-7, with 8 bases lining up with TRBD1. The CDR3, as DNA: TGTGCCAGCAGTTTTGACCCCAGGGGGCATCGCGAGCAGTACTTC. Translating it yields CASSFDPRGHREQYF.